Listed below are T cell receptor beta chains from one sample, sequenced in a study of T cells in Graves' hyperthyroidism and ophthalmopathy. A single record per CDR3 protein comes from TCRdb applying MiXCR to the multiplex PCR reads. The sample gives 480,000 or so distinct CDR3 sequences, 46% of which show up once; roughly 45% is in the top ten. The source material was peripheral blood or thyroid tissue (not recorded which). The receptors here all came from an adult woman with Graves' disease, either hyperthyroidism or ophthalmopathy (not recorded which). The CDR3 runs from the conserved cysteine through the conserved F or W. A D gene is named only where the DNA matches it firmly. Some rows mark clone size as missing; the rest say once, few, many or name a class of expanded clone.

once,.,TRBJ1-4,TRBV10-3,CAISESSGDVEKLFF,TGTGCCATCAGTGAGTCTAGCGGGGATGTAGAAAAACTGTTTTTT
few,.,TRBJ2-5,TRBV28,CASRITSKETQYF,TGTGCCAGCAGAATTACCTCGAAAGAGACCCAGTACTTC
.,TRBD1,TRBJ1-5,TRBV10-1,CASSSGQPNQPQHF,TGCGCCAGCAGTTCGGGACAGCCGAATCAGCCCCAGCATTTT
few,TRBD1,TRBJ2-2,TRBV20-1,CSAQDRGYTGELFF,TGCAGTGCTCAGGACAGGGGGTACACCGGGGAGCTGTTTTTT
.,.,TRBJ2-5,TRBV7-9,CASSPELETQYF,TGTGCCAGCAGCCCGGAATTGGAGACCCAGTACTTC
many,.,TRBJ2-6,TRBV12-3/TRBV12-4,CASSLGTPGANVLTF,TGTGCCAGCAGTCTTGGGACACCTGGGGCCAACGTCCTGACTTTC
.,.,TRBJ2-3,TRBV7-8,CASSQGSTTDTQYF,TGTGCCAGCAGCCAGGGGTCTACCACAGATACGCAGTATTTT
.,.,TRBJ2-7,TRBV10-3,CAISRADLSYEQYF,TGTGCCATCAGTCGGGCGGACCTCTCCTACGAGCAGTACTTC
.,.,TRBJ2-5,TRBV5-1,CASSLVVMTGQETQYF,TGCGCCAGCAGCTTGGTTGTGATGACAGGCCAAGAGACCCAGTACTTC
.,TRBD2,TRBJ2-5,TRBV7-9,CASSLRAGGGQYF,TGTGCCAGCAGCTTAAGAGCGGGGGGGGGCCAGTACTTC
many,.,TRBJ1-1,TRBV25-1,CASSQPGTENTEAFF,TGTGCCAGCAGTCAACCGGGGACGGAGAACACTGAAGCTTTCTTT
many,.,TRBJ1-4,TRBV9,CASSVFGENEKLFF,TGTGCCAGCAGCGTATTCGGGGAAAATGAAAAACTGTTTTTT
.,.,TRBJ2-5,TRBV10-3,CAISEGWRSQYF,TGTGCCATCAGTGAGGGTTGGCGGTCCCAGTACTTC
.,.,TRBJ2-5,TRBV7-2,CASSLLQGRMETQYF,TGTGCCAGCAGCTTACTTCAGGGCAGGATGGAGACCCAGTACTTC
.,.,TRBJ2-7,TRBV5-1,CASSLARAGEQYF,TGCGCCAGCAGCTTGGCCAGGGCTGGGGAGCAGTACTTC
many,.,TRBJ2-6,TRBV7-6,CASSSPLSGANVLTF,TGTGCCAGCAGTTCCCCGCTCTCTGGGGCCAACGTCCTGACTTTC
.,TRBD1,TRBJ2-7,TRBV7-2,CASSLAGQVLHEQYF,TGCGCCAGCAGCTTGGCGGGACAGGTACTCCACGAGCAGTACTTC
once,.,TRBJ2-3,TRBV24-1,CATSDSTGSSTDTQYF,TGTGCCACCAGTGATTCGACCGGATCTAGCACAGATACGCAGTATTTT
.,.,TRBJ1-6,TRBV3-1,CASTTAGGLNSPLHF,TGTGCCAGCACCACGGCCGGGGGCTTGAATTCACCCCTCCACTTT
many,.,TRBJ1-5,TRBV12-3/TRBV12-4,CASSPRQGSQPQHF,TGTGCCAGCAGCCCTCGGCAGGGGTCTCAGCCCCAGCATTTT
.,.,TRBJ2-7,TRBV2,CASSETQPLSYEQYF,TGTGCCAGCAGTGAGACTCAACCCTTAAGTTACGAGCAGTACTTC
many,.,TRBJ2-5,TRBV6-5,CASKPGTQETQYF,TGTGCCAGTAAGCCGGGGACACAAGAGACCCAGTACTTC
.,.,TRBJ1-6,TRBV7-3,CASILIPLSSYNSPLHF,TGTGCCAGCATCCTTATCCCTTTGAGCTCCTATAATTCACCCCTCCACTTT
.,.,TRBJ1-1,TRBV2,CASTYSSSPGDTEAFF,TGTGCCAGCACCTACTCCTCATCTCCGGGGGACACTGAAGCTTTCTTT
.,.,TRBJ1-1,TRBV20-1,CSARFVSGQNAFF,TGCAGTGCTAGATTCGTCTCCGGTCAAAACGCTTTCTTT
.,.,TRBJ2-7,TRBV7-9,CASSQGTSGVEQYF,TGTGCCAGCAGCCAAGGGACCTCAGGCGTTGAGCAGTACTTC
.,TRBD1,TRBJ2-7,TRBV2,CASSSTGQLSYEQYF,TGTGCCAGCAGTTCCACGGGACAGCTATCCTACGAGCAGTACTTC
many,TRBD2,TRBJ2-7,TRBV29-1,CSVRGLAGGIQQYF,TGCAGCGTTCGAGGTCTAGCGGGAGGGATACAGCAGTACTTC
many,TRBD1,TRBJ1-4,TRBV7-8,CASSPRDRAVSVEKLFF,TGTGCCAGCAGCCCACGGGACAGGGCAGTTAGTGTTGAAAAACTGTTTTTT
few,.,TRBJ2-7,TRBV15,CATSSNRGYEQYF,TGTGCCACCAGCAGCAACCGGGGCTACGAGCAGTACTTC
few,.,TRBJ1-3,TRBV5-8,CASSLDLESSGNTIYF,TGTGCCAGCAGCTTGGATCTGGAGAGCTCTGGAAACACCATATATTTT
.,TRBD2,TRBJ2-7,TRBV28,CASSGLESPYEQYF,TGTGCCAGCAGTGGACTAGAATCCCCCTACGAGCAGTACTTC
few,.,TRBJ1-5,TRBV3-1,CASSHATGAGQPQHF,TGTGCCAGCAGCCATGCCACGGGGGCAGGTCAGCCCCAGCATTTT
.,TRBD1,TRBJ1-5,TRBV15,CASSVGTEQPQHF,TGTGCCAGCAGCGTCGGGACAGAACAGCCCCAGCATTTT
many,TRBD1,TRBJ2-7,TRBV12-3/TRBV12-4,CASSSLGQGAYEQYF,TGTGCCAGCAGCTCCCTGGGACAGGGGGCCTACGAGCAGTACTTC
.,TRBD2,TRBJ2-7,TRBV28,CASSLLAGVGGQYF,TGTGCCAGCAGTTTATTAGCGGGAGTGGGGGGGCAGTACTTC
many,.,TRBJ2-6,TRBV7-9,CASSYRPAKQGPTNSGANVLTF,TGTGCCAGCAGCTACAGACCCGCCAAACAGGGCCCGACGAACTCTGGGGCCAACGTCCTGACTTTC
many,.,TRBJ2-7,TRBV6-6,CASSSSRETNEQYF,TGTGCCAGCAGTTCCTCTCGGGAAACAAACGAGCAGTACTTC
many,.,TRBJ2-7,TRBV11-2,CASSPLGGFEQYF,TGTGCCAGCAGCCCCTTGGGGGGTTTCGAGCAGTACTTC
.,.,TRBJ1-1,TRBV27,CASSSRQGGDTEAFF,TGTGCCAGCAGTTCCAGACAAGGCGGGGACACTGAAGCTTTCTTT
many,.,TRBJ1-4,TRBV7-9,CASSLGVEIGKLFF,TGTGCCAGCAGCTTAGGAGTTGAGATTGGAAAACTGTTTTTT
.,TRBD1,TRBJ1-6,TRBV5-1,CASRLNTGQGGSPLHF,TGTGCCAGCAGGCTGAACACGGGACAGGGAGGGTCACCCCTCCACTTT
.,TRBD1,TRBJ2-7,TRBV10-3,CAISRDRDEQYF,TGTGCCATCAGCAGGGACAGGGACGAGCAGTACTTC
.,.,TRBJ1-2,TRBV9,CASRIGHRGYTF,TGTGCCAGCAGGATAGGACATCGCGGCTACACCTTC
.,TRBD2,TRBJ2-5,TRBV24-1,CAPSAAVTGGETQYF,TGTGCCCCCAGTGCCGCCGTGACGGGGGGAGAGACCCAGTACTTC
.,TRBD1,TRBJ2-7,TRBV5-1,CASSSRLQGHSYEQYF,TGCGCCAGCAGCTCGAGGTTACAGGGGCATTCCTACGAGCAGTACTTC
few,TRBD1,TRBJ2-2,TRBV28,CASSRGTGFASTGELFF,TGTGCCAGCAGCCGCGGGACAGGGTTCGCGAGCACCGGGGAGCTGTTTTTT
many,.,TRBJ1-1,TRBV5-1,CASSLSGGLMNTEAFF,TGCGCCAGCAGCTTGTCGGGGGGCTTAATGAACACTGAAGCTTTCTTT
.,.,TRBJ1-5,TRBV12-3/TRBV12-4,CASSYGHNQPQHF,TGTGCCAGCAGTTACGGACACAATCAGCCCCAGCATTTT
many,.,TRBJ1-1,TRBV25-1,CASSPGAFNTEAFF,TGTGCCAGCAGCCCAGGGGCGTTCAACACTGAAGCTTTCTTT
few,.,TRBJ2-7,TRBV19,CASSNDRYEQYF,TGTGCCAGTAGCAACGACAGATACGAGCAGTACTTC
.,TRBD1,TRBJ1-2,TRBV7-9,CASSPPTGTGDYGYTF,TGTGCCAGCAGCCCTCCCACCGGGACAGGGGACTATGGCTACACCTTC
once,.,TRBJ2-5,TRBV10-3,CAINAGTEGWETQYF,TGTGCCATCAACGCCGGGACGGAAGGCTGGGAGACCCAGTACTTC
.,TRBD1,TRBJ1-1,TRBV10-3,CATRTGSAEAFF,TGTGCCACCCGGACAGGAAGCGCTGAAGCTTTCTTT
few,TRBD1,TRBJ2-6,TRBV30,CAWSGRQGSPGANVLTF,TGTGCCTGGAGTGGCCGACAGGGGTCACCTGGGGCCAACGTCCTGACTTTC
many,.,TRBJ1-1,TRBV15,CATSVGGVGTEAFF,TGTGCCACCAGCGTAGGTGGGGTGGGGACTGAAGCTTTCTTT
many,TRBD1,TRBJ1-2,TRBV7-2,CASSLDRVGGYTF,TGTGCCAGCAGCTTGGACAGGGTAGGAGGCTACACCTTC
few,.,TRBJ1-2,TRBV10-3,CAIGLAGDYGYTF,TGTGCCATCGGTCTCGCCGGGGACTATGGCTACACCTTC
many,.,TRBJ1-3,TRBV7-9,CASSFDRDSGNTIYF,TGTGCCAGCAGCTTCGACAGAGACTCTGGAAACACCATATATTTT
.,.,TRBJ2-5,TRBV10-3,CAISEGASYQETQYF,TGTGCCATCAGTGAGGGGGCATCGTACCAAGAGACCCAGTACTTC